This T cell receptor beta chain came from a study of beta chain features in type 1 diabetes. Study summary: Summed over all samples, the examined sorted cells came to fewer than 120,000,000.

Germline assignment: CDR1 SGHAT and CDR2 FQNNGV. The trim removed 5 bases at V and 7 bases at J, leaving 8 bases unmatched. This CDR3 region has 14 residues. Study results and caveats: Researchers cautioned that cDNA sequencing could over-represent cells with high TCR expression. Researchers caution that PCR might favor shorter templates, equally among patients and controls.

This clone was seen a few times. Its antigen is not known. The entirety of the isolated RNA underwent reverse transcription, so expressed TCRB transcripts were sequenced. The protocol was immunoSEQ multiplex PCR, while the TCRdb copy is restricted to in-frame clones and leaves out a portion. The table shows 350,000 to 450,000 clones, with roughly 16% occurring only once. Sorting that relied on CD45RO/CCR7/CD25/CD127/CD95/CD27 yielded CD4+ naive, central memory, regulatory and stem cell-like memory cells. Sequenced sample: naive CD4+ T cells from blood. The clonotype comes from a young woman in good health. The chain links TRBV11-2 to TRBJ2-4, with 7 bases identical to TRBD1. The CDR3 here is CASSRGGAENIQYF. The CDR3 region has the DNA TGTGCCAGCAGCCGAGGGGGCGCGGAGAACATTCAGTACTTC.